Shown below are 21 T cell receptor beta chains from a single sample sequenced in a study of T cells after yellow fever vaccination. Via MiXCR, TCRdb re-called the 5' RACE reads, giving one row per CDR3 protein. The sample holds roughly 330,000 distinct CDR3 sequences; around 7% are singletons and the top ten take 18%. Source: PBMCs, taken roughly seven weeks after the first yellow fever vaccination. Receptors originate from a man aged 18 to 35 who received the YFV17D yellow fever vaccine.

There are a few counts of this clonotype. The chain combines TRBV6-1 with TRBJ1-5; 7 bases fit TRBD1. CDR1 MNHNS and CDR2 SASEGT come from the germline V gene. The CDR3 spans 15 residues. V lost 6 bases and J lost 4; bases outside the gene matches: 9. The DNA for the CDR3 is TGTGCCAGCAGAAAATCAGGGGGAATTAATCAGCCCCAGCATTTT. Residues: CASRKSGGINQPQHF.

The chain carries TRBV27 and TRBJ2-5, with D possibly matching TRBD2 (6 bases). Germline lookup yields CDR1 MNHEY and CDR2 SMNVEV (reference sequence). This CDR3 region has 14 residues. Trimming took 5 bases from V and 4 from J, leaving 14 bases between them. Written as DNA, the CDR3 is TGTGCCAGCAGTCCGTTTGGAGGGCGAGAGACCCAGTACTTC. This gives the protein CASSPFGGRETQYF.

This chain joins TRBV3-1 and TRBJ2-1, with D tentatively TRBD2 (5 bases). The germline CDR1 and CDR2 sequences are LGHDT and YNNKEL (reference sequence). The CDR3 has 14 amino acids. Trimming stripped 1 base from V and 7 bases from J, with 11 bases between. The CDR3 spells CASSQVSGNNEQFF. The DNA of the CDR3 is TGTGCCAGCAGCCAAGTCAGCGGAAATAATGAGCAGTTCTTC.

This clonotype was seen more than once but under ten times. This chain uses TRBV7-3 with TRBJ2-3; weak D call: TRBD2 (6 bases). The CDR3 has 15 amino acids. Between the trimmed V and J ends, which lost 6 bases and 1 base, there was a span of 14 bases. Germline V CDR1 and CDR2: SGHTA, FQGTGA. CDR3 residues: CASSQSGRGTDTQYF. The CDR3 nucleotides read TGTGCCAGCAGTCAAAGCGGGCGGGGCACAGATACGCAGTATTTT.

This clonotype was seen a few times. J is TRBJ1-3 and V is TRBV2; 7 bases map to TRBD1. The V segment lost 7 bases and the J segment 0 bases; nucleotides outside the gene matches: 3. This CDR3 region has 14 residues. CDR1 is SNHLY and CDR2 is FYNNEI in the germline V gene. CDR3 loop: CASKDRTSGNTIYF. CDR3 DNA: TGTGCCAGCAAGGACAGGACCTCTGGAAACACCATATATTTT. The full variable domain, rest sourced from reference TRBV2 and TRBJ1-3, is EPEVTQTPSHQVTQMGQEVILRCVPISNHLYFYWYRQILGQKVEFLVSFYNNEISEKSEIFDDQFSVERPDGSNFTLKIRSTKLEDSAMYFCASKDRTSGNTIYFGEGSWLTVV.

As DNA, the CDR3 is TGCGCCAGCAGTGAGGGGGGTTTAGGGCAGTTCTTC. The encoded protein is CASSEGGLGQFF. This chain links TRBV10-2 with TRBJ2-1; perhaps D is TRBD1 or TRBD2 (5 bases each). CDR1 and CDR2 (germline): WSHSY, SAAADI. V was cut by 2 bases and J by 12 bases, with 11 bases left in between. The CDR3 loop spans 12 amino acids.

The CDR3 DNA reads as TGTGCCAGCACGCCGGCGGGGCGCCGCTCCTACGAGCAGTACGTC. Its translation: CASTPAGRRSYEQYV. V usage is TRBV6-1 and J usage is TRBJ2-7; a weak D match, TRBD2 (6 bases). Germline CDR1 reads MNHNS; CDR2 reads SASEGT. V was cut by 7 bases and J by 0 bases, with 16 bases left in between. The CDR3 length is 15 residues.

V gene TRBV20-1 combines with J gene TRBJ2-3; 11 positions agree with TRBD1. The CDR3 totals 15 residues. V lost 2 bases, J lost 7 bases, and 8 bases stayed unmatched. The germline V gene has CDR1 DFQATT and CDR2 SNEGSKA (reference sequence). DNA of the CDR3: TGCAGTGCTAGAACCGGGACAGGGGGACGGAATACGCAGTATTTT. It encodes CSARTGTGGRNTQYF.

The chain carries TRBV15 and TRBJ1-5, with 9 bases fitting TRBD1. CDR3 length: 15 amino acids. With 2 bases clipped from V and 6 bases from J, the junction kept 5 bases outside the gene matches. In germline, CDR1 is LNHNV, CDR2 YYDKDF (reference sequence). The CDR3 spells CATSRWDRDGQPQHF. CDR3 nucleotide sequence: TGTGCCACCAGCAGATGGGACAGGGACGGTCAGCCCCAGCATTTT.

The genes are TRBV7-9 and TRBJ2-7; the D gene is possibly TRBD2 (5 bases). Germline assignment: CDR1 SEHNR and CDR2 FQNEAQ (reference sequence). This CDR3 comprises 14 residues. Trimming removed 5 bases at V and 3 bases at J, with 14 bases between. The DNA of the CDR3 is TGTGCCAGCAGCCCGCCCGGACTGGACTACGAGCAGTACTTC. It encodes CASSPPGLDYEQYF. The whole variable domain, remainder taken from reference TRBV7-9 and TRBJ2-7, is DTGVSQNPRHKITKRGQNVTFRCDPISEHNRLYWYRQTLGQGPEFLTYFQNEAQLEKSRLLSDRFSAERPKGSFSTLEIQRTEQGDSAMYLCASSPPGLDYEQYFGPGTRLTVT.

This clonotype was recorded many times. The chain carries TRBV5-1 and TRBJ2-1; D is unclear. Trimming stripped 4 bases from V and 7 bases from J, with 9 bases between. CDR1 and CDR2 from the germline V gene are SGHRS and YFSETQ. The CDR3 contains 12 residues. The CDR3 DNA is TGCGCCAGCAGCCCTCAGGAGAATGAGCAGTTCTTC. Its protein product is CASSPQENEQFF.

This clonotype was seen repeatedly, ten times or more. The rearrangement joins TRBV12-3 or TRBV12-4 to TRBJ2-1; D not certain. The CDR3 covers 14 residues. Deletions cut 6 bases from V and 4 bases from J, with 13 bases between. CDR3 amino acids: CASSSASLYNEQFF. In DNA form, the CDR3 reads TGTGCCAGCAGCTCTGCCAGTCTATACAATGAGCAGTTCTTC.

This clonotype was detected a few times. The J gene is TRBJ1-1, the V gene TRBV6-2 or TRBV6-3; D is unresolved. V was pared by 3 bases and J by 9 bases, with 14 bases between. Germline assignment: CDR1 MNHEY and CDR2 SVGEGT. CDR3 length: 13 amino acids. The chain's CDR3 is CASSYPSRSKAFF. Here the CDR3 DNA reads TGTGCCAGCAGTTATCCTAGTCGGAGTAAAGCTTTCTTT.

The J gene is TRBJ1-1, the V gene TRBV7-8; the match to TRBD1 covers 8 bases. The length of the CDR3 is 15 residues. Trimming cost V 4 bases and J 5 bases; bases outside gene matches: 9. Germline assignment: CDR1 SGHVS and CDR2 FQNEAQ. The CDR3 region has the DNA TGTGCCAGCAGCTCCCGACAGGGGCGGAAGACTGAAGCTTTCTTT. Translation: CASSSRQGRKTEAFF.

This clonotype has just a few counts. The rearrangement links TRBV20-1 to TRBJ2-3; tentative D call: TRBD1 (6 bases). Deletions cut 1 base from V and 2 bases from J, with 10 bases between. The CDR3 contains 14 residues. Looked up from germline, CDR1 is DFQATT and CDR2 is SNEGSKA (reference sequence). In nucleotides, the CDR3 is TGCAGTGCTAGAGGGACAGAAAACACAGATACGCAGTATTTT. It codes for CSARGTENTDTQYF.

This clonotype has at least ten counts. The chain couples TRBV3-1 to TRBJ1-1; no reliable D call. Germline V gene sequence: CDR1 LGHDT, CDR2 YNNKEL (reference sequence). The CDR3 totals 12 residues. V shed 4 bases and J shed 5 bases, with 8 bases lying between them. The CDR3 DNA sequence: TGTGCCAGCAGCCTGACGGATACTGAAGCTTTCTTT. Residues: CASSLTDTEAFF.

The V gene is TRBV7-9, the J gene TRBJ1-2; 8 bases line up with TRBD1. CDR1 SEHNR and CDR2 FQNEAQ come from the germline V gene (reference sequence). Trimming cost V 5 bases and J 4 bases; bases outside gene matches: 9. The CDR3 length is 15 residues. CDR3 sequence: CASSPDRGPLYGYTF. In DNA, the CDR3 is TGTGCCAGCAGCCCCGACAGGGGCCCTCTCTATGGCTACACCTTC.

The V and J genes are TRBV3-1 and TRBJ2-3; TRBD2 aligns across 8 bases. This CDR3 comprises 14 residues. Germline V CDR1 and CDR2: LGHDT, YNNKEL (reference sequence). J gave up 3 bases and V 4 bases, and 3 bases lay outside the gene matches. The CDR3 DNA is TGTGCCAGCAGCCGTCGGGAGGGGACAGATACGCAGTATTTT. Residues: CASSRREGTDTQYF.

This clonotype was seen more than once but under ten times. The J gene is TRBJ1-3, the V gene TRBV7-2, with 8 bases lining up with TRBD1. The CDR3 is made up of 16 amino acids. Germline V gene sequence: CDR1 SGHTA, CDR2 FQGNSA. J was trimmed by 0 bases and V by 3 bases; bases with no gene match: 4. The CDR3 region has the DNA TGTGCCAGCAGCTTCGGGACAGGTGACTCTGGAAACACCATATATTTT. As protein: CASSFGTGDSGNTIYF.

The chain has TRBV7-2 and TRBJ2-5; 12 bases fit TRBD2. The CDR3 spans 16 residues. Germline CDR1 and CDR2: SGHTA and FQGNSA. The V gene end was trimmed by 3 bases and the J gene end by 5 bases; junction bases not matched to a gene: 7. The CDR3 DNA follows: TGTGCCAGCAGCTTGTCTAGCGGGGGGGCCCGGGAGACCCAGTACTTC. This gives the protein CASSLSSGGARETQYF.

CDR3 sequence: CAWRSRGAGNQPQHF. The CDR3 region has the DNA TGTGCCTGGAGATCAAGGGGAGCGGGTAATCAGCCCCAGCATTTT. The chain links TRBV30 to TRBJ1-5; TRBD1 might be the D (5 bases). Trimming left V 3 bases short and J 4 bases short, with 16 bases between. The CDR3 totals 15 residues. Germline CDR1 is GTSNPN and CDR2 is SVGIG (reference sequence).